One sample yielded the 19 T cell receptor beta chains listed below, sequenced in a study of early T cells in non-severe SARS-CoV-2 infection. From the 5' RACE reads, TCRdb called clonotypes with MiXCR, one entry per CDR3 protein. The repertoire holds about 56,000 distinct CDR3 sequences, with roughly a tenth as singletons. Specimen: whole blood. These TCRs come from an adult who was a healthcare worker with PCR-confirmed SARS-CoV-2 infection or an uninfected control (not recorded which).

There are many counts of this clonotype. The chain links TRBV20-1 to TRBJ2-4, with unresolved D. CDR1 is DFQATT and CDR2 is SNEGSKA in the germline V gene (reference sequence). V shed 0 bases and J shed 4 bases, with 10 bases lying between them. The CDR3 sequence is 14 residues long. The DNA of the CDR3 is TGCAGTGCTAGAGAACGACTTTCTAAAAACATTCAGTACTTC. Amino acid sequence: CSARERLSKNIQYF.

This chain uses TRBV9 with TRBJ2-1; D is possibly TRBD1 (5 bases). With 3 bases removed from V and 1 base from J, the gap between germline ends came to 8 bases. CDR3 length equals 14 residues. CDR1 SGDLS and CDR2 YYNGEE come from the germline V gene. CDR3 DNA: TGTGCCAGCAGCGCCCGACAGTCCTACAATGAGCAGTTCTTC. Translating gives CASSARQSYNEQFF.

This clonotype has at least ten counts. This chain uses TRBV7-9 with TRBJ2-7, with D uncertain. Germline CDR1 reads SEHNR; CDR2 reads FQNEAQ (reference sequence). This CDR3 has 13 residues. Trimming cost V 2 bases and J 7 bases, with 12 bases left between them. The CDR3 spells CASSLNDRVEQYF. CDR3 nucleotides: TGTGCCAGCAGCTTAAACGATAGGGTAGAGCAGTACTTC.

This clonotype was recorded many times. The V and J genes are TRBV20-1 and TRBJ1-1; D might be TRBD1 (5 bases). The CDR3 covers 13 residues. Germline CDR1 is DFQATT and CDR2 is SNEGSKA (reference sequence). The ends were cut back, 5 bases at V and 1 base at J, with 11 bases in the middle. The CDR3 loop is CSARDFRNTEAFF. Here the CDR3 DNA reads TGCAGTGCTCGGGACTTTCGGAACACTGAAGCTTTCTTT.

The sample holds many counts of this clonotype. This chain links TRBV7-2 with TRBJ1-6; 7 bases are shared with TRBD1. Germline values: CDR1 SGHTA, CDR2 FQGNSA. Unmatched junction bases numbered 13, after V lost 2 bases and J lost 9 bases. The CDR3 runs to 17 residues. CDR3 amino acids: CASSLNFRGTESSPLHF. The CDR3 region has the DNA TGTGCCAGCAGCTTAAATTTCAGGGGGACAGAATCTTCACCCCTCCACTTT.

The sample holds a few counts of this clonotype. V and J are TRBV7-2 and TRBJ2-1, with D perhaps TRBD1 (5 bases). The V end was cut by 8 bases, the J end by 5 bases, with 16 bases between. The CDR3 extends over 14 amino acids. Germline CDR1 reads SGHTA; CDR2 reads FQGNSA. This CDR3 is CASRPGSLNNEQFF. DNA of the CDR3: TGTGCCAGCCGCCCAGGGTCCCTAAACAATGAGCAGTTCTTC.

The J gene is TRBJ2-5, the V gene TRBV12-3 or TRBV12-4; the D is unclear. V lost 3 bases and J 2 bases, leaving 7 bases between the germline ends. The CDR3 spans 13 residues. In DNA, the CDR3 is TGTGCCAGCAGTTTGGCTTCGCAAGAGACCCAGTACTTC. Residues: CASSLASQETQYF.

This clonotype was counted many times. The gene calls are TRBV12-3 or TRBV12-4 and TRBJ2-7, with TRBD2 as a possible D gene (6 bases). V was clipped by 6 bases and J by 0 bases, with 12 bases between them. The CDR3 contains 14 residues. The CDR3 nucleotides are TGTGCCAGCAGGGGACTGAGGAGCTCCTACGAGCAGTACTTC. This sequence encodes CASRGLRSSYEQYF.

This clonotype was detected many times. V is TRBV5-4 and J is TRBJ2-3, with a weak D call TRBD2 (5 bases). V was clipped by 0 bases and J by 3 bases, with 14 bases between them. Germline loops: CDR1 SGHNT, CDR2 YYREEE (reference sequence). The CDR3 runs to 16 residues. Written as DNA, the CDR3 is TGTGCCAGCAGCTTGGGGTCGCCTAGCCGGACAGATACGCAGTATTTT. Residues: CASSLGSPSRTDTQYF.

This clonotype was seen at least ten times. CDR3 DNA sequence: TGCAGCGGACAGACAGGGGTCGTCACAGATACGCAGTATTTT. Translated: CSGQTGVVTDTQYF. The chain has TRBV29-1 and TRBJ2-3, with 8 bases that match TRBD1. Per the germline V gene, CDR1 is SQVTM and CDR2 is ANQGSEA. This CDR3 region has 14 residues. V lost 7 bases, J lost 2 bases, and 8 bases stayed unmatched.

In its sample, this clonotype was seen a few times. V gene TRBV9 combines with J gene TRBJ2-3; weak D call: TRBD2 (6 bases). The CDR3 is made up of 13 amino acids. V lost 1 base and J 8 bases, leaving 11 bases between the germline ends. Germline CDR1 is SGDLS and CDR2 is YYNGEE. The chain's CDR3 is CASSVQTSGTQYF. In DNA form, the CDR3 reads TGTGCCAGCAGCGTACAGACTAGTGGTACGCAGTATTTT.

In its sample, this clonotype was seen many times. The V and J genes are TRBV28 and TRBJ2-7; 11 bases map to TRBD2. This CDR3 spans 14 amino acids. Trimming cost V 5 bases and J 6 bases; bases outside gene matches: 6. The germline gives CDR1 MDHEN, CDR2 SYDVKM. CDR3 protein: CASSPRLAGREQYF. Written as DNA, the CDR3 is TGTGCCAGCAGTCCCAGACTAGCGGGACGCGAGCAGTACTTC.

This clonotype was picked up a small number of times. The chain combines TRBV5-1 with TRBJ2-7; D perhaps matches TRBD2 (6 bases). V lost 0 bases and J lost 2, with 18 bases in between. The CDR3 runs 17 residues. Germline CDR1 SGHRS, CDR2 YFSETQ. The CDR3 DNA follows: TGCGCCAGCAGCTTGGGGGGGATGGACTACCTCCCCTACGAGCAGTACTTC. This encodes CASSLGGMDYLPYEQYF. Looking up the rest from reference TRBV5-1 and TRBJ2-7 gives the full variable domain: KAGVTQTPRYLIKTRGQQVTLSCSPISGHRSVSWYQQTPGQGLQFLFEYFSETQRNKGNFPGRFSGRQFSNSRSEMNVSTLELGDSALYLCASSLGGMDYLPYEQYFGPGTRLTVT.

This clonotype has a count of ten or more. This chain joins TRBV29-1 and TRBJ2-7, with TRBD2 matching over 7 bases. CDR3 size: 13 residues. Germline V gene data show CDR1 as SQVTM and CDR2 as ANQGSEA. After removal of 3 bases from V and 3 bases from J, the junction contained 5 bases not matched to a gene. This chain's CDR3 is CSVDNGGSYEQYF. The CDR3 DNA reads TGCAGCGTTGATAACGGGGGGAGCTACGAGCAGTACTTC.

A few counts support this clonotype. The genes are TRBV20-1 and TRBJ1-1, with D uncertain. CDR1 and CDR2 from the germline V gene are DFQATT and SNEGSKA (reference sequence). The germline V and J ends were trimmed by 0 bases and 1 base, with 15 bases remaining between them. This CDR3 comprises 16 residues. As DNA, the CDR3 is TGCAGTGCTAGAGATCGAGGGTCGATGAGGAACACTGAAGCTTTCTTT. Amino acid sequence: CSARDRGSMRNTEAFF.

The chain couples TRBV5-1 to TRBJ2-1; D call uncertain. Germline V CDR1 and CDR2: SGHRS, YFSETQ. The CDR3 consists of 13 residues. The V end was cut by 3 bases, the J end by 2 bases, with 6 bases between. As DNA, the CDR3 is TGCGCCAGCAGCTACCCGCCCTACAATGAGCAGTTCTTC. Its protein product is CASSYPPYNEQFF.

The chain couples TRBV4-2 to TRBJ2-1; 10 nucleotides agree with TRBD2. The junction had 9 bases not matched to a gene; V was cut back by 2 bases and J by 8 bases. Germline V gene sequence: CDR1 LGHNA, CDR2 YNFKEQ. The CDR3 totals 16 residues. The CDR3 spells CASSQKASGSVDEQFF. In DNA, the CDR3 is TGTGCCAGCAGCCAAAAGGCTAGCGGGAGTGTAGATGAGCAGTTCTTC.

This clonotype was seen ten or more times. The V call is TRBV20-1, the J call TRBJ2-7, with a tentative D call TRBD1 (5 bases). The V gene's germline CDR1 is DFQATT and CDR2 SNEGSKA (reference sequence). The CDR3 is 12 residues long. Trimming took 5 bases from V and 2 from J, leaving 10 bases between them. The CDR3 is CSAEDNPYEQYF. CDR3 bases: TGCAGTGCTGAGGACAACCCCTACGAGCAGTACTTC.

The rearrangement links TRBV6-2 or TRBV6-3 to TRBJ2-7, with 9 bases matching TRBD2. With V trimmed by 5 bases and J by 2 bases, 4 bases remained unmatched. The CDR3 consists of 14 residues. Germline CDR1 and CDR2: MNHEY and SVGEGT. Here the CDR3 DNA reads TGTGCCAGCAGTAGCTTAGCGGGAGCCTACGAGCAGTACTTC. This encodes CASSSLAGAYEQYF.